This is a list of T cell receptor beta chains from one sample in a study of blood T cell repertoires in COVID-19. Method: immunoSEQ multiplex PCR; TCRdb's copy keeps in-frame clones and lacks some. This table has around 120,000 clones, about nine tenths appearing once. The sample was peripheral blood. The receptor source for this set is a human donor with active COVID-19. The donor label of this sample is uncertain. CDR3s leave out the opening cysteine and the closing phenylalanine or tryptophan. Each record gives: V gene, CDR3 protein.

>TRBV7-3
ASSLNGVVDTQY
>TRBV2
ASRFDRSGELF
>TRBV6-2/TRBV6-3
ASSPTGVRGPQH
>TRBV11-1
ASSSDRSLRGYT
>TRBV13
ASSGMPWRGDTGELF
>TRBV5-5
ASSPGTGGKGEKLF
>TRBV9
ASSEAQHTTNEKLF
>TRBV18
ATQPGQGYGYT
>TRBV27
ASSLQTPGNPNTEAF
>TRBV4-1
ASSQQRGTEAF
>TRBV6-5
ASRLGSNQPQH
>TRBV10-3
AISPQPDRGAAF
>TRBV5-1
ASSYVTSGASYEQY
>TRBV5-1
ASSIGGRQGYEQY
>TRBV6-1
ASSEAGTGLPVDIQY
>TRBV6-5
ASSFRGPWG
>TRBV25-1
AREYRQGDTEAF
>TRBV6-1
ASSERGPGSEQF
>TRBV7-2
ASSPLAGLPVNIQY
>TRBV7-9
ASSSNNRGLDFYEQY
>TRBV9
ASSVGQKDTEAF
>TRBV10-3
AISEDRNEAF
>TRBV2
ASRLDRVSTDTQY
>TRBV2
ASSVTGGTNYGYT
>TRBV18
ASSHPGTDYEQY
>TRBV5-6
ASSYRGDVAKNIQY
>TRBV27
ATLNQPQH
>TRBV28
ASGQTGTRGPYNEQF
>TRBV3-1/TRBV3-2
ASSQDRVYEQY
>TRBV3-1/TRBV3-2
ASSQDRPGLLNQPQH
>TRBV21-1
ASSKVGQGRETQY
>TRBV11-2
ASSGETGSYEQY
>TRBV7-3
ASSQGINSPLH
>TRBV6-2/TRBV6-3
ASSYPPWAGPETQY
>TRBV7-8
ASSLSAGGPWGQF
>TRBV9
ASSETGNSYEQY
>TRBV4-3
ASSQAINGQGEAF
>TRBV5-4
ASSTGQAPGELF
>TRBV27
ASSFGGNTGELF
>TRBV19
ASSIATGGHGYT
>TRBV5-6
ASSRKGAGREKLF
>TRBV12-5
ASGSTGSSYEQY